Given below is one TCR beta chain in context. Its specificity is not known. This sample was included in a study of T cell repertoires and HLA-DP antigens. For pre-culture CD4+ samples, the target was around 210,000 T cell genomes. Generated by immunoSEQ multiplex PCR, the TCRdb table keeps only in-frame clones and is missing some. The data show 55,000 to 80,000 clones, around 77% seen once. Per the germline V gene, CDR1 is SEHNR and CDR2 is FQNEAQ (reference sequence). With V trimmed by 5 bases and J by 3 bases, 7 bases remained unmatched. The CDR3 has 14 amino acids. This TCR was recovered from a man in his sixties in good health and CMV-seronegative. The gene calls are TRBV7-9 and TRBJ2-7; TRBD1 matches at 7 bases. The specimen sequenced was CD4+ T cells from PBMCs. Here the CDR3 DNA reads TGTGCCAGCAGCCCAGGGGGTGGTGGCTACGAGCAGTACTTC. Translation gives CASSPGGGGYEQYF. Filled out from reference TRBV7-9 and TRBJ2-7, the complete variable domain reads DTGVSQNPRHKITKRGQNVTFRCDPISEHNRLYWYRQTLGQGPEFLTYFQNEAQLEKSRLLSDRFSAERPKGSFSTLEIQRTEQGDSAMYLCASSPGGGGYEQYFGPGTRLTVT.